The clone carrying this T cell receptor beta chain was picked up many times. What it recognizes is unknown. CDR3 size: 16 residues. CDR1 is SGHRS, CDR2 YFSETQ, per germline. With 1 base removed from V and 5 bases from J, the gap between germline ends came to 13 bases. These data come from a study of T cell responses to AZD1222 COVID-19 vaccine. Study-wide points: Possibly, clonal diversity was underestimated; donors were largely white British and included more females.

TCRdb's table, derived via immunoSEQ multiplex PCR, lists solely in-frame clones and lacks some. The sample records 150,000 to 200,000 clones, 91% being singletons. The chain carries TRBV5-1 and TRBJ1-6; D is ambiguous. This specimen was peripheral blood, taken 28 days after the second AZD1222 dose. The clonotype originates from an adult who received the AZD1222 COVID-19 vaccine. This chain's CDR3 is CASSLTGPENNSPLHF. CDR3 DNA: TGCGCCAGCAGCTTGACCGGGCCGGAGAATAATTCACCCCTCCACTTT.